The 23 T cell receptor beta chains below come from one sample, sequenced in a study of T cell responses to AZD1222 COVID-19 vaccine. The data were produced by immunoSEQ multiplex PCR, yet TCRdb's version contains in-frame clones alone and is incomplete. The sample shows about 120,000 clones, more than 85% of them seen only once. Specimen: peripheral blood, collected on day 0 of AZD1222 vaccination. Every receptor here comes from an adult in good health.

The chain is built from TRBV7-9 and TRBJ2-7; 9 nucleotides align to TRBD2. The CDR3 has 16 residues. Germline CDR1 is SEHNR and CDR2 is FQNEAQ (reference sequence). V was pared by 4 bases and J by 4 bases, with 11 bases of the junction left unmatched. The CDR3 here is CASSSSGAGGLYEQYF. In DNA, the CDR3 is TGTGCCAGCAGCTCCTCAGGGGCGGGAGGGCTTTACGAGCAGTACTTC. The entire variable domain, with the rest obtained from reference TRBV7-9 and TRBJ2-7, is as follows: DTGVSQNPRHKITKRGQNVTFRCDPISEHNRLYWYRQTLGQGPEFLTYFQNEAQLEKSRLLSDRFSAERPKGSFSTLEIQRTEQGDSAMYLCASSSSGAGGLYEQYFGPGTRLTVT.

This chain connects TRBV5-1 to TRBJ1-2, with TRBD1 matching over 7 bases. V was clipped by 4 bases and J by 4 bases; unmatched bases: 4. In germline, CDR1 is SGHRS, CDR2 YFSETQ. The CDR3 consists of 13 residues. This CDR3 is CASSTTGPYGYTF. CDR3 bases: TGCGCCAGCAGCACGACAGGGCCCTATGGCTACACCTTC.

V gene TRBV6-2 or TRBV6-3 combines with J gene TRBJ2-3, with 15 bases matching TRBD2. The J segment lost 5 bases and the V segment lost 5 bases, leaving 5 bases of the junction unmatched. This CDR3 spans 16 amino acids. Germline CDR1 and CDR2: MNHEY and SVGEGT. The CDR3 sequence: CASSDGTSGRIDTQYF. CDR3 in DNA: TGTGCCAGCAGTGACGGGACTAGCGGGAGGATAGATACGCAGTATTTT.

The chain uses TRBV14 and TRBJ1-1; D perhaps matches TRBD1 (6 bases). The V gene lost 2 bases and the J gene lost 1 base, with 11 bases spanning the gap. This CDR3 is built from 15 residues. The germline gives CDR1 SGHDN, CDR2 FVKESK. CDR3 region: CASSQLTGRNTEAFF. The CDR3 region has the DNA TGTGCCAGCAGCCAACTCACAGGGCGGAACACTGAAGCTTTCTTT. The complete variable domain, with remaining parts taken from reference TRBV14 and TRBJ1-1, reads EAGVTQFPSHSVIEKGQTVTLRCDPISGHDNLYWYRRVMGKEIKFLLHFVKESKQDESGMPNNRFLAERTGGTYSTLKVQPAELEDSGVYFCASSQLTGRNTEAFFGQGTRLTVV.

The chain uses TRBV7-9 and TRBJ2-7; the D is unclear. The CDR3 consists of 13 residues. CDR1 is SEHNR, CDR2 FQNEAQ, per germline (reference sequence). V lost 3 bases to trimming and J lost 2 bases, with 8 bases between them. CDR3 DNA: TGTGCCAGCAGCTTCACCGAAACCTACGAGCAGTACTTC. Protein product: CASSFTETYEQYF.

CDR3 in DNA: TGTGCCAGTAGTTCAGGGTCAGGGGCCACTGAAGCTTTCTTT. Translation gives CASSSGSGATEAFF. The chain combines TRBV19 with TRBJ1-1; D is perhaps TRBD1 (6 bases). The CDR3 runs to 14 residues. V shed 5 bases and J shed 4 bases, with 14 bases lying between them. The germline gives CDR1 LNHDA, CDR2 SQIVND (reference sequence).

This rearrangement joins TRBV25-1 to TRBJ2-5; D remains ambiguous. This CDR3 is 13 amino acids long. Trimming took off 3 bases at V and 6 bases at J, with 11 bases between the two ends. Germline V lookup: CDR1 MGHDK, CDR2 SYGVNS. DNA of the CDR3: TGTGCCAGCAGTGATGGCAGAAAAAAGACCCAGTACTTC. As protein: CASSDGRKKTQYF.

V gene TRBV9 combines with J gene TRBJ1-3; no definite D call. Germline values: CDR1 SGDLS, CDR2 YYNGEE. The V gene lost 1 base and the J gene lost 4 bases, with 15 bases spanning the gap. This CDR3 is 16 amino acids long. CDR3 in amino acids: CASSVFRETPGNTIYF. The CDR3 DNA sequence: TGTGCCAGCAGCGTATTTCGGGAGACCCCGGGAAACACCATATATTTT.

V usage is TRBV18 and J usage is TRBJ1-5, with D unclear. V was shortened by 6 bases and J by 3 bases, with 15 bases between the two germline ends. This CDR3 contains 15 residues. CDR1 is KGHSH and CDR2 is LQKENI in the germline V gene. CDR3 DNA sequence: TGTGCCAGCTCCAAAGCCAGCGGATTCAATCAGCCCCAGCATTTT. It yields the protein CASSKASGFNQPQHF. Full variable domain (remainder filled in from reference TRBV18 and TRBJ1-5): NAGVMQNPRHLVRRRGQEARLRCSPMKGHSHVYWYRQLPEEGLKFMVYLQKENIIDESGMPKERFSAEFPKEGPSILRIQQVVRGDSAAYFCASSKASGFNQPQHFGDGTRLSIL.

This chain uses TRBV6-5 with TRBJ1-1; D unclear. Trimming shortened V by 4 bases and J by 0 bases, and 9 bases separated the two germline ends. Germline V gene lookup returns CDR1 MNHEY and CDR2 SVGAGI. The CDR3 totals 14 residues. CDR3 nucleotides: TGTGCCAGCAGTTTGGCGGGAGTGAACACTGAAGCTTTCTTT. It yields the protein CASSLAGVNTEAFF.

The rearrangement links TRBV30 to TRBJ1-6, with a weak D call TRBD1 (5 bases). The germline CDR1 and CDR2 sequences are GTSNPN and SVGIG (reference sequence). V gave up 3 bases and J gave up 10 bases, with 10 bases separating them. This CDR3 has 12 amino acids. CDR3 amino acids: CAWRYGGSPLHF. CDR3 sequence (DNA): TGTGCCTGGAGATACGGGGGATCACCCCTCCACTTT. Using reference TRBV30 and TRBJ1-6 for the parts outside the CDR3, the full variable domain is SQTIHQWPATLVQPVGSPLSLECTVEGTSNPNLYWYRQAAGRGLQLLFYSVGIGQISSEVPQNLSASRPQDRQFILSSKKLLLSDSGFYLCAWRYGGSPLHFGNGTRLTVT.

This sequence joins TRBV19 and TRBJ1-1; D is ambiguous. Trimming removed 5 bases from V and 8 bases from J, with 12 bases in between. The CDR3 is 12 amino acids. CDR1 is LNHDA and CDR2 is SQIVND in the germline V gene (reference sequence). Written as DNA, the CDR3 is TGTGCCAGTAGTTCCTACTATAGGGAAGCTTTCTTT. Translating gives CASSSYYREAFF.

The J gene is TRBJ2-3, the V gene TRBV9, with unresolved D. The CDR3 contains 15 residues. Trimming took off 0 bases at V and 2 bases at J, with 10 bases between the two ends. CDR1 and CDR2 (germline): SGDLS, YYNGEE. The CDR3: CASSVAVFSTDTQYF. The CDR3 DNA reads TGTGCCAGCAGCGTAGCAGTCTTTTCCACAGATACGCAGTATTTT.

The chain couples TRBV6-6 to TRBJ1-2; D not certain. CDR1 and CDR2 from the germline V gene are MNHNY and SVGAGI (reference sequence). V was shortened by 0 bases and J by 5 bases, with 13 bases between the two germline ends. The CDR3 consists of 15 residues. The CDR3 loop reads CASSYSGTSYYGYTF. The CDR3 nucleotides read TGTGCCAGCAGTTACTCGGGAACCTCCTATTATGGCTACACCTTC.

Of note for this clone: The sample has other DNA sequences that encode this CDR3 too. V usage is TRBV29-1 and J usage is TRBJ2-6; no reliable D call. The germline V and J ends were trimmed by 5 bases and 0 bases, with 5 bases remaining between them. There are 13 residues in the CDR3. The germline gives CDR1 SQVTM, CDR2 ANQGSEA. Here the CDR3 reads CSVSLSGANVLTF. CDR3 DNA sequence: TGCAGCGTTAGTCTCTCTGGGGCCAACGTCCTGACTTTC.

This rearrangement joins TRBV19 to TRBJ2-7; D not resolved. This CDR3 is 13 amino acids long. Trimming cost V 0 bases and J 5 bases, with 8 bases left between them. Germline V gene lookup returns CDR1 LNHDA and CDR2 SQIVND (reference sequence). The CDR3 sequence is CASSIDWADEQYF. The CDR3 DNA reads as TGTGCCAGTAGTATAGATTGGGCGGACGAGCAGTACTTC.

The CDR3, as DNA: TGTGCCAGCAGCCCAGGGGTTGGGGGGCAGCACCAAGAGACCCAGTACTTC. It translates to CASSPGVGGQHQETQYF. The V and J genes are TRBV27 and TRBJ2-5; D is tentatively TRBD1 or TRBD2 (6 bases each). CDR3 length equals 17 residues. CDR1 and CDR2 (germline): MNHEY, SMNVEV (reference sequence). V was cut by 6 bases and J by 0 bases, with 20 bases left in between.

The genes are TRBV2 and TRBJ1-1; D possibly corresponds to TRBD1 (5 bases). The CDR3 consists of 14 residues. Between the trimmed V and J ends, which lost 3 bases and 4 bases, there was a span of 12 bases. Germline V gene lookup returns CDR1 SNHLY and CDR2 FYNNEI. This CDR3 reads CASSDGGKGTEAFF. The CDR3 DNA follows: TGTGCCAGCAGTGATGGGGGGAAAGGCACTGAAGCTTTCTTT.

Only one count was recorded for this clone. The V and J genes are TRBV7-6 and TRBJ1-5; D might be TRBD1 (5 bases). The CDR3 covers 15 residues. Trimming shortened V by 0 bases and J by 2 bases, and 8 bases separated the two germline ends. Germline CDR1 reads SGHVS; CDR2 reads FNYEAQ. The CDR3 protein is CASSLADSGNQPQHF. The CDR3 DNA follows: TGTGCCAGCAGCTTAGCCGACAGCGGCAATCAGCCCCAGCATTTT.

The chain couples TRBV18 to TRBJ1-2; 7 positions match TRBD1. V was pared by 4 bases and J by 8 bases, with 4 bases of the junction left unmatched. CDR1 and CDR2 (germline): KGHSH, LQKENI. The CDR3 covers 12 residues. CDR3 DNA sequence: TGTGCCAGCTCACGCACAGGGGTCGGCTACACCTTC. As protein: CASSRTGVGYTF.

This clone was recorded once. The rearrangement links TRBV6-2 or TRBV6-3 to TRBJ2-1; no clear D gene. CDR1 and CDR2 from the germline V gene are MNHEY and SVGEGT. CDR3 size: 12 residues. Trimming pared 5 bases from V and 8 bases from J, leaving 10 bases between. The CDR3 region is CASSPAVYEQFF. In DNA form, the CDR3 reads TGTGCCAGCAGTCCGGCCGTCTATGAGCAGTTCTTC.

The chain uses TRBV15 and TRBJ1-3, with D perhaps matching TRBD1 (5 bases). Trimming removed 4 bases from V and 0 bases from J, with 10 bases in between. The V gene's germline CDR1 is LNHNV and CDR2 YYDKDF (reference sequence). The CDR3 loop spans 15 amino acids. The CDR3: CATSKATDSGNTIYF. The CDR3 nucleotides read TGTGCCACCAGCAAAGCGACAGACTCTGGAAACACCATATATTTT.

This CDR3 is CASSENRGRVRNTEAFF. CDR3 coding DNA: TGTGCCAGCAGTGAAAATAGGGGGCGCGTCCGGAACACTGAAGCTTTCTTT. The gene calls are TRBV6-1 and TRBJ1-1; 7 bases map to TRBD1. CDR3 size: 17 residues. Per the germline V gene, CDR1 is MNHNS and CDR2 is SASEGT. Trimming removed 2 bases from V and 1 base from J; junction bases left unmatched: 10.